This entry lists 23 T cell receptor beta chains sequenced from one sample in a study of blood T cells in healthy people across ages. With a J-beta primer mix and a sample-barcoded 5' primer, a second PCR ran about 6 to 11 cycles. TCRdb reprocessed the 5' RACE reads with MiXCR, giving one entry per CDR3 protein. The profile shows over 950,000 distinct CDR3 sequences, 35% to 45% of them singletons. The sample was blood. These receptors came from a man in his late teens or twenties in good health.

The table lists this clonotype with a few counts. The chain uses TRBV7-2 and TRBJ2-3; no firm D call. This CDR3 region has 13 residues. Germline CDR1 and CDR2: SGHTA and FQGNSA. V lost 4 bases to trimming and J lost 3 bases, with 8 bases between them. The CDR3 loop is CASSSERTDTQYF. The CDR3 DNA is TGTGCCAGCAGCTCCGAGCGTACAGATACGCAGTATTTT.

Of note for this clonotype: The junction differs from germline at one of its ends, possibly a read error. The rearrangement uses TRBV5-1 and TRBJ1-1, with D tentatively TRBD1 (6 bases). The CDR3 length is 13 residues. Germline CDR1 and CDR2: SGHRS and YFSETQ. The CDR3, as DNA: TGCGCCAGCAGCTTATTACAGGGAACTGGAGCTTTCTTT. Translation gives CASSLLQGTGAFF.

This clonotype was seen just once. The V gene is TRBV10-3, the J gene TRBJ1-2, with D hard to call. CDR1 is ENHRY, CDR2 SYGVKD, per germline. V was pared by 4 bases and J by 3 bases, with 9 bases between. This CDR3 region has 13 residues. CDR3 loop: CAISGETHYGYTF. DNA of the CDR3: TGTGCCATCAGTGGCGAGACCCACTATGGCTACACCTTC.

This clonotype was found a few times. The rearrangement links TRBV3-1 to TRBJ2-5; 16 positions match TRBD2. The germline V gene encodes CDR1 LGHDT and CDR2 YNNKEL (reference sequence). Trimming removed 6 bases from V and 0 bases from J; junction bases left unmatched: 13. CDR3 length: 20 residues. The CDR3 loop reads CASSPLGTSGGDLYQETQYF. In DNA, the CDR3 is TGTGCCAGCAGTCCCCTAGGGACTAGCGGGGGGGACTTGTACCAAGAGACCCAGTACTTC.

This rearrangement joins TRBV28 to TRBJ1-1, with a possible D match to TRBD1 (5 bases). The germline gives CDR1 MDHEN, CDR2 SYDVKM. V was trimmed by 7 bases and J by 10 bases, leaving 22 bases between them. The length of the CDR3 is 14 residues. The DNA of the CDR3 is TGTGCCAGCACCCCTGCGGGGGTGCGGCCACCAGCTTTCTTT. The encoded protein is CASTPAGVRPPAFF.

This clonotype was counted between two and nine times. The V and J genes are TRBV5-6 and TRBJ1-1; unclear D gene. The V end lost 3 bases, the J end lost 1 base, and 13 bases lay between the germline ends. The germline V gene encodes CDR1 SGHDT and CDR2 YYEEEE. The CDR3 extends over 15 amino acids. The CDR3 DNA follows: TGTGCCAGCAGCTCCGGAAGGTTCCCGAACACTGAAGCTTTCTTT. Its translation: CASSSGRFPNTEAFF.

The chain couples TRBV4-2 to TRBJ2-5; TRBD2 matches 9 bases. The length of the CDR3 is 17 residues. Trimming removed 0 bases from V and 4 bases from J; junction bases left unmatched: 9. Germline values: CDR1 LGHNA, CDR2 YNFKEQ. CDR3 sequence reads: CASSQDLAGEEGETQYF. The DNA for the CDR3 is TGTGCCAGCAGCCAAGATTTAGCGGGAGAAGAGGGAGAGACCCAGTACTTC.

This sequence joins TRBV12-3 or TRBV12-4 and TRBJ2-1; maybe TRBD1 (8 bases). The CDR3 consists of 16 residues. The ends were cut back, 5 bases at V and 7 bases at J, with 21 bases in the middle. In DNA, the CDR3 is TGTGCCAGCAGTCCCGCGCGACAGGGGAGGGGGAATGAGCAGTTCTTC. Its protein is CASSPARQGRGNEQFF.

This clonotype was found a few times. One end of the junction varies from germline; a read error may be responsible. This chain links TRBV7-7 with TRBJ2-5; perhaps TRBD2 as D (5 bases). Germline V lookup: CDR1 SSHAT, CDR2 FNYEAQ (reference sequence). The CDR3 sequence is 13 residues long. This CDR3 is CASTGSAQETQYF. The CDR3 DNA sequence: TGTGCTAGCACGGGGTCCGCCCAAGAGACCCAGTACTTC.

This clonotype was observed a handful of times. The chain uses TRBV6-2 or TRBV6-3 and TRBJ2-7, with 8 nucleotides matching TRBD2. Germline-derived CDR1 and CDR2 are MNHEY and SVGEGT. Unmatched junction bases numbered 15, after V lost 5 bases and J lost 0 bases. This CDR3 contains 18 residues. The DNA for the CDR3 is TGTGCCAGCAGTCATGGACTAGCCACAATCCTCAGCTCCTACGAGCAGTACTTC. Its translation: CASSHGLATILSSYEQYF.

The chain has TRBV10-3 and TRBJ2-7; possible D gene TRBD1, 5 bases. CDR1 ENHRY and CDR2 SYGVKD come from the germline V gene. V was cut by 5 bases and J by 2 bases, with 19 bases left in between. The CDR3 totals 16 residues. The CDR3 nucleotides are TGTGCCATCAGTTCCCCCACAACGGCAGGGACCTACGAGCAGTACTTC. Amino acid sequence: CAISSPTTAGTYEQYF.

Notes on this clonotype: This may come from a read error, since a much larger clone is one base off. This chain uses TRBV7-2 with TRBJ2-5, with D maybe TRBD1 (5 bases). The CDR3 is 14 amino acids. Germline-derived CDR1 and CDR2 are SGHTA and FQGNSA. The V end lost 5 bases, the J end lost 11 bases, and 21 bases lay between the germline ends. The CDR3 nucleotides are TGTGCCAGCAGCCCAAGCCTTGCAGGGTATCAGCAGTACTTC. Its protein is CASSPSLAGYQQYF.

The gene calls are TRBV4-1 and TRBJ2-5; D gene ambiguous. Germline V lookup: CDR1 MGHRA, CDR2 YSYEKL. Trimming took 2 bases from V and 11 from J, leaving 15 bases between them. CDR3 length equals 13 residues. The CDR3 DNA is TGCGCCAGCAGCCAACCGGGTGACAATGAGCAGTACTTC. This sequence encodes CASSQPGDNEQYF.

In its sample, this clonotype was seen a few times. The chain joins TRBV5-1 to TRBJ2-7; D is possibly TRBD1 (5 bases). CDR1 SGHRS and CDR2 YFSETQ come from the germline V gene. Trimming shortened V by 3 bases and J by 0 bases, and 19 bases separated the two germline ends. The CDR3 has 17 residues. CDR3 loop: CASSSRALRDLSYEQYF. Here the CDR3 DNA reads TGCGCCAGCAGCTCGCGAGCCCTCAGGGATCTCTCCTACGAGCAGTACTTC. Complete variable domain (other parts from reference TRBV5-1 and TRBJ2-7): KAGVTQTPRYLIKTRGQQVTLSCSPISGHRSVSWYQQTPGQGLQFLFEYFSETQRNKGNFPGRFSGRQFSNSRSEMNVSTLELGDSALYLCASSSRALRDLSYEQYFGPGTRLTVT.

This clonotype occurred a few times. This chain joins TRBV29-1 and TRBJ1-2, with D possibly TRBD1 on 6 matching bases. This CDR3 spans 13 amino acids. The V end was cut by 4 bases, the J end by 4 bases, with 13 bases between. Germline V lookup: CDR1 SQVTM, CDR2 ANQGSEA. Here the CDR3 reads CSVGQGQTYGYTF. In nucleotides, the CDR3 is TGCAGCGTTGGCCAGGGGCAAACCTATGGCTACACCTTC. The whole variable domain, filled in from reference TRBV29-1 and TRBJ1-2, reads SAVISQKPSRDICQRGTSLTIQCQVDSQVTMMFWYRQQPGQSLTLIATANQGSEATYESGFVIDKFPISRPNLTFSTLTVSNMSPEDSSIYLCSVGQGQTYGYTFGSGTRLTVV.

The rearrangement joins TRBV6-6 to TRBJ1-4, with 8 bases that match TRBD1. There are 17 residues in the CDR3. V was clipped by 2 bases and J by 7 bases; unmatched bases: 12. Germline CDR1 is MNHNY and CDR2 is SVGAGI (reference sequence). The CDR3 here is CASSYPRTGRRAEKLFF. The CDR3 DNA reads TGTGCCAGCAGTTACCCGCGGACAGGGCGACGGGCTGAAAAACTGTTTTTT.

A few counts support this clonotype. This chain connects TRBV13 to TRBJ2-4; TRBD1 matches at 9 bases. The J call could be wrong; TRBJ2-7 is a better fit for the DNA end. CDR1 PRHDT and CDR2 FYEKMQ come from the germline V gene (reference sequence). The CDR3 length is 13 residues. The DNA for the CDR3 is TGTGCCAGCAGCGCTCACAGGGGGCGCGAGCAGTACTTC. As protein: CASSAHRGREQYF.

Regarding this clonotype: A single base separates this from a much larger clone, so it may be a read error. This CDR3 is CSATLGTTQETRYF. Here the CDR3 DNA reads TGCAGTGCCACGCTCGGGACAACCCAAGAGACCCGGTACTTC. This chain connects TRBV20-1 to TRBJ2-4; perhaps TRBD1 as D (6 bases). CDR3 size: 14 residues. V shed 6 bases and J shed 15 bases, with 27 bases lying between them. CDR1 and CDR2 from the germline V gene are DFQATT and SNEGSKA (reference sequence).

This sequence joins TRBV4-1 and TRBJ2-4; no clear D. Germline V CDR1 and CDR2: MGHRA, YSYEKL. V dropped 4 bases and J dropped 0 bases, with 16 bases sitting between them. The CDR3 covers 17 residues. The CDR3 bases are TGCGCCAGCAGCCCTTCTTTAGCTAAAGGAGCCAAAAACATTCAGTACTTC. Residues: CASSPSLAKGAKNIQYF.

The CDR3 DNA reads TGTGCCAGTAGATTGGGAGGCGGGTCTGGGGCCAACGTCCTGACTTTC. Translated: CASRLGGGSGANVLTF. The V gene is TRBV12-3 or TRBV12-4, the J gene TRBJ2-6, with a weak D call TRBD2 (6 bases). Trimming pared 9 bases from V and 1 base from J, leaving 16 bases between. The CDR3 is 16 residues long.

Turning to this clonotype: One end of the junction varies from germline; a read error may be responsible. J is TRBJ1-1 and V is TRBV9; D ambiguous. The CDR3 is 13 amino acids. The germline gives CDR1 SGDLS, CDR2 YYNGEE. CDR3 nucleotides: TGTGCCAGCAGCGTAGTGGGGAACACTGAACCTTTCTTT. As protein: CASSVVGNTEPFF.

J is TRBJ1-2 and V is TRBV6-5; D perhaps matches TRBD1 (6 bases). This CDR3 spans 13 amino acids. Deletions cut 5 bases from V and 7 bases from J, with 14 bases between. The germline CDR1 and CDR2 sequences are MNHEY and SVGAGI. The CDR3 protein is CASSPGGGSGYTF. DNA of the CDR3: TGTGCCAGCAGTCCTGGGGGGGGCAGTGGCTACACCTTC.

This clonotype appeared many times. The V call is TRBV4-3, the J call TRBJ1-2; D is unclear. There are 13 residues in the CDR3. Germline CDR1 is LGHNA and CDR2 is YSLEER. V dropped 2 bases and J dropped 8 bases, with 12 bases sitting between them. Written as DNA, the CDR3 is TGCGCCAGCAGCCAATCGGGAGGAGGAGGCTACACCTTC. Encoded protein: CASSQSGGGGYTF.